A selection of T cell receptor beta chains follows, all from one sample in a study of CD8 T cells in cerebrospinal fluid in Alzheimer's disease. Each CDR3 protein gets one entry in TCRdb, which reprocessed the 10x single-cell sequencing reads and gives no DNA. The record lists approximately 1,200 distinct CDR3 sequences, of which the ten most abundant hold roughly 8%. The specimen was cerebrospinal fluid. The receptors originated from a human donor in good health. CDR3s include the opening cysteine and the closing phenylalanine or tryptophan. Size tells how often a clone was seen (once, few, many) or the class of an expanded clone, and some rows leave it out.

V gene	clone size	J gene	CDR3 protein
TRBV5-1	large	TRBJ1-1	CASSLDGQVNTEAFF
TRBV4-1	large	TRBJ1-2	CASSQAWAVGYGYTF
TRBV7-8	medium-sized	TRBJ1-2	CASSSADGYGYTF
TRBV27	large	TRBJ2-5	CASSFNRETQYF
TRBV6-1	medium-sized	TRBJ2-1	CASRFGIKQFF
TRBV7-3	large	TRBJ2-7	CASSLQGPSGEQYF
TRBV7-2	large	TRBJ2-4	CASSLPGTKNIQYF
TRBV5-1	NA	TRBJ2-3	CASSLVLQGGADTQYF
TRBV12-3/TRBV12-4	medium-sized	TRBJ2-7	CASSSYEEQYF
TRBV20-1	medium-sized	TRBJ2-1	CSARVETSGSNEQFF
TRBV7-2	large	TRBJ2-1	CASSPQAGGYNEQFF
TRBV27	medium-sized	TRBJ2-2	CASSSGRNTGELFF
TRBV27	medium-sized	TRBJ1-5	CASSFKGGQPQHF
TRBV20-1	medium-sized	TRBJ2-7	CSARDLLGQGTEQYF
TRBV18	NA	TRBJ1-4	CASSPLATRTNEKLFF
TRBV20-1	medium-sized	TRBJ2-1	CSARSGYNEQFF
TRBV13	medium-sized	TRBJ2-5	CASSSRSASGQETQYF
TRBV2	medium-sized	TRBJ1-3	CASSADRTVSGNTIYF
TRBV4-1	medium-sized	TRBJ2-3	CASQGGRSGDTQYF
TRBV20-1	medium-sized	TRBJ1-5	CSASQTDSNQPQHF